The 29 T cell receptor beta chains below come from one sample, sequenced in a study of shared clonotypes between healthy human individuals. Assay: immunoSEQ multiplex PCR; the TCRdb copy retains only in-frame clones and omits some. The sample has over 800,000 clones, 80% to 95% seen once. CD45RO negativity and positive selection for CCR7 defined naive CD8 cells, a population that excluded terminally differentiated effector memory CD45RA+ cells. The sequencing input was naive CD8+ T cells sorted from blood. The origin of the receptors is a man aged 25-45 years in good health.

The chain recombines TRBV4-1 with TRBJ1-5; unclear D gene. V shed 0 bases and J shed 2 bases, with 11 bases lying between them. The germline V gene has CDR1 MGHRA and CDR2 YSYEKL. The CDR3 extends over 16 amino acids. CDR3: CASSQDPEMGNQPQHF. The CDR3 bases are TGCGCCAGCAGCCAAGATCCAGAGATGGGCAATCAGCCCCAGCATTTT.

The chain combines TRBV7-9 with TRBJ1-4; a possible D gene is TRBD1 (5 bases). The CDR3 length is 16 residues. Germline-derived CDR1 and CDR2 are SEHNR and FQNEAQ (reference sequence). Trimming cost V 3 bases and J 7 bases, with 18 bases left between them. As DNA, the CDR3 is TGTGCCAGCAGCTTGGTGGGTCGTCAGGGCGGTGAAAAACTGTTTTTT. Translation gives CASSLVGRQGGEKLFF.

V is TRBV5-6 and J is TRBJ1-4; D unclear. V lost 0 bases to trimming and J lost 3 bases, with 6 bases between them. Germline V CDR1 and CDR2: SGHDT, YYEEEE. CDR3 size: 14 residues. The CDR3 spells CASSLAGSNEKLFF. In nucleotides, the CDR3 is TGTGCCAGCAGCTTGGCAGGATCTAATGAAAAACTGTTTTTT.

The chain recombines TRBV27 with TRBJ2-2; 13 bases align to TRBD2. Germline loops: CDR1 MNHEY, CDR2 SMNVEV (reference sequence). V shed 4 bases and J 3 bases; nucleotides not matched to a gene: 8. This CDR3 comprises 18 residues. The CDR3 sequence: CASSSWTSGSFDTGELFF. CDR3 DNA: TGTGCCAGCAGTTCCTGGACTAGCGGGAGTTTTGACACCGGGGAGCTGTTTTTT.

CDR3 sequence: CASSPGGPGLSEQYF. The CDR3 region has the DNA TGTGCCAGCAGCCCCGGTGGGCCGGGACTATCCGAGCAGTACTTC. The chain links TRBV5-4 to TRBJ2-7, with TRBD2 matching 7 bases. This CDR3 is built from 15 residues. Germline V gene lookup returns CDR1 SGHNT and CDR2 YYREEE (reference sequence). J was trimmed by 6 bases and V by 4 bases; bases with no gene match: 13.

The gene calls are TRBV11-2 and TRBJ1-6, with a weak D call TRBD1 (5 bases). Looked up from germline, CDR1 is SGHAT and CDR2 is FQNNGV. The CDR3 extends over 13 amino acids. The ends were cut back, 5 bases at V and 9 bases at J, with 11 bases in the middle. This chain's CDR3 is CASSRPGGSPLHF. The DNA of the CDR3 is TGTGCCAGCAGCCGCCCCGGGGGTTCACCCCTCCACTTT.

In DNA, the CDR3 is TGCGCCAGCAGTGAGTCGAGACTGGCAACCGGGGAGCTGTTTTTT. Translation: CASSESRLATGELFF. The V gene is TRBV10-2, the J gene TRBJ2-2, with unresolved D. The CDR3 sequence is 15 residues long. V dropped 0 bases and J dropped 5 bases, with 10 bases sitting between them. Germline lookup yields CDR1 WSHSY and CDR2 SAAADI.

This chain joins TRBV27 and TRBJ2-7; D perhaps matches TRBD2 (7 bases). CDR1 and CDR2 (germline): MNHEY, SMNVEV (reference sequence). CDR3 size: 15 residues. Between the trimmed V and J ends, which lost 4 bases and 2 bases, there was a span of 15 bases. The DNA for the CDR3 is TGTGCCAGCAGTTATGGGGGAGGGGGAACCTACGAGCAGTACTTC. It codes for CASSYGGGGTYEQYF.

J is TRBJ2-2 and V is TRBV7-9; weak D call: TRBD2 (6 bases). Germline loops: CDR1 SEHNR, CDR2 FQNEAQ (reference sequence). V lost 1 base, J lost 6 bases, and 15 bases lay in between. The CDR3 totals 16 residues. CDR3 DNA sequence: TGTGCCAGCAGCTTAGTATTGGGACTCCCGCCCGGGGAGCTGTTTTTT. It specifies CASSLVLGLPPGELFF. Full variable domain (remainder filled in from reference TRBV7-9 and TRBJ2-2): DTGVSQNPRHKITKRGQNVTFRCDPISEHNRLYWYRQTLGQGPEFLTYFQNEAQLEKSRLLSDRFSAERPKGSFSTLEIQRTEQGDSAMYLCASSLVLGLPPGELFFGEGSRLTVL.

The CDR3 protein is CASSGLAEYYNEQFF. Written as DNA, the CDR3 is TGTGCCAGCAGTGGCCTAGCGGAGTACTACAATGAGCAGTTCTTC. The rearrangement links TRBV9 to TRBJ2-1; 7 nucleotides line up with TRBD2. Germline CDR1 reads SGDLS; CDR2 reads YYNGEE. The J segment lost 3 bases and the V segment lost 5 bases, leaving 8 bases of the junction unmatched. The CDR3 is 15 residues long.

The CDR3 bases are TGTGCCAGCAGCTCCCGTAGCGGGAGTAAGGACGAGCAGTACTTC. It translates to CASSSRSGSKDEQYF. The chain is built from TRBV11-3 and TRBJ2-7, with TRBD2 identical over 9 bases. CDR1 is SGHNT, CDR2 YENEEA, per germline. CDR3 length: 15 amino acids. V dropped 4 bases and J dropped 5; count of bases not matched to a gene: 9.

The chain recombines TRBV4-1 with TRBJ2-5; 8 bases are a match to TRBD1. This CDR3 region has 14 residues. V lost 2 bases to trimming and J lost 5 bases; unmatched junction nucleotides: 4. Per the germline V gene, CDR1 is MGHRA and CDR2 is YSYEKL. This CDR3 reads CASSQQGAMETQYF. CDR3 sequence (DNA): TGCGCCAGCAGCCAACAGGGGGCGATGGAGACCCAGTACTTC.

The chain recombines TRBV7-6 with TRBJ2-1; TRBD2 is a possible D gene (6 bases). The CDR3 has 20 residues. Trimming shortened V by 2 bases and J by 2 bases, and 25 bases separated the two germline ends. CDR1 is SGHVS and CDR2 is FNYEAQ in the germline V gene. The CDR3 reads CASSLLRGDGRTAAYNEQFF. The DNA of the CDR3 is TGTGCCAGCAGCTTATTACGAGGGGATGGGAGGACGGCCGCCTACAATGAGCAGTTCTTC. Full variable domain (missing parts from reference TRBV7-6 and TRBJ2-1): GAGVSQSPRYKVTKRGQDVALRCDPISGHVSLYWYRQALGQGPEFLTYFNYEAQQDKSGLPNDRFSAERPEGSISTLTIQRTEQRDSAMYRCASSLLRGDGRTAAYNEQFFGPGTRLTVL.

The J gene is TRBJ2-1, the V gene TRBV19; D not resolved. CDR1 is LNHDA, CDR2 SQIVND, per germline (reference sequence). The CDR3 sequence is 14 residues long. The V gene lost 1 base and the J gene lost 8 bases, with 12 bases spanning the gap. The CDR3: CASSIALLKDEQFF. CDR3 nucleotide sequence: TGTGCCAGTAGTATAGCCCTCCTCAAGGATGAGCAGTTCTTC.

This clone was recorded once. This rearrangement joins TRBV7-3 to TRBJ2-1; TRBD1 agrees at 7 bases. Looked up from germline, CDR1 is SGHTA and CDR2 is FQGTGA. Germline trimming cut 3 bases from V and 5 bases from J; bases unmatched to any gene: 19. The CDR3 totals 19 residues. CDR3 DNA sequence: TGTGCCAGCAGCTTGGTCCTGGGGTCTGGGACAGCCTCTAACAATGAGCAGTTCTTC. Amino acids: CASSLVLGSGTASNNEQFF.

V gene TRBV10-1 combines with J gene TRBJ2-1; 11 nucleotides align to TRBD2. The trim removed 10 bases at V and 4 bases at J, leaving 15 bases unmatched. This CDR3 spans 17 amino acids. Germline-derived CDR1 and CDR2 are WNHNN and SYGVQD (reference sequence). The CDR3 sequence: CATKGLADIREYNEQFF. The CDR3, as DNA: TGCGCCACCAAGGGACTAGCGGACATCCGGGAGTACAATGAGCAGTTCTTC.

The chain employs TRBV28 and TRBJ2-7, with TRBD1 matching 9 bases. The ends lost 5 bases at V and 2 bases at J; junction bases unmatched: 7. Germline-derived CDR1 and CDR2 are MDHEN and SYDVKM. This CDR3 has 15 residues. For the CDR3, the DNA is TGTGCCAGCAGTCTCCCGGGACAGGGTACCTACGAGCAGTACTTC. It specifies CASSLPGQGTYEQYF.

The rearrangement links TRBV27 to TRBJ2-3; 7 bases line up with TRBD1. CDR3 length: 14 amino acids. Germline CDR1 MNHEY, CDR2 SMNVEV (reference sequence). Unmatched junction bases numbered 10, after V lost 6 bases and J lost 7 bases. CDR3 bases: TGTGCCAGCAGCCCAGGGGGTTACAGGCATACGCAGTATTTT. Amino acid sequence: CASSPGGYRHTQYF.

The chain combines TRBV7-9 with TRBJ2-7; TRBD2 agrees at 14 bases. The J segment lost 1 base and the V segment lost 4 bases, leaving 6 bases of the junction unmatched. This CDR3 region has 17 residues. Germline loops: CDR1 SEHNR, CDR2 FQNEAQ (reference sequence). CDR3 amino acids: CASSSGTSGSGSYEQYF. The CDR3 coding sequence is TGTGCCAGCAGCTCGGGGACTAGCGGGAGTGGTTCCTACGAGCAGTACTTC.

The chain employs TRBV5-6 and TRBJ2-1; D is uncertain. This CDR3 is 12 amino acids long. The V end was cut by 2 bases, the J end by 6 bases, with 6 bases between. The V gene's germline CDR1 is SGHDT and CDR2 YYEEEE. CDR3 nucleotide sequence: TGTGCCAGCAGCTTCTGGGGCAATGAGCAGTTCTTC. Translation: CASSFWGNEQFF.

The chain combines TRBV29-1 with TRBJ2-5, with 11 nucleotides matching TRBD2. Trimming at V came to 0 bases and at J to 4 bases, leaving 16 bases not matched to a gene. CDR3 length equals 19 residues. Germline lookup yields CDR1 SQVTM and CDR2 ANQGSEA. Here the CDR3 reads CSVEDEGDMLAGGRETQYF. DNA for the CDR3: TGCAGCGTTGAAGATGAGGGGGACATGTTAGCGGGAGGGCGAGAGACCCAGTACTTC.

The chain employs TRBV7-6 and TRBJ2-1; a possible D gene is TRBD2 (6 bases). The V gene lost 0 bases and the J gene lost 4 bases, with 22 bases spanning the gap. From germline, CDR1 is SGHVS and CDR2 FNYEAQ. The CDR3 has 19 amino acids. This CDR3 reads CASSLAPLGGLDIYNEQFF. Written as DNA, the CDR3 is TGTGCCAGCAGCTTAGCCCCCCTCGGGGGTCTCGATATATACAATGAGCAGTTCTTC.

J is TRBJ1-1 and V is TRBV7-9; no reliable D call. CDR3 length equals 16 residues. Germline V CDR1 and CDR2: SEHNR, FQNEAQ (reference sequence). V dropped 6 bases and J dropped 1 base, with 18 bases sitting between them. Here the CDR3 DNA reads TGTGCCAGCAGTCCGAGTTCTAGGGAGGGGAACACTGAAGCTTTCTTT. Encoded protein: CASSPSSREGNTEAFF.

CDR3 bases: TGTGCCAGCAGCTTAGGGAGGGGAGTCGGCACCGGGGAGCTGTTTTTT. This gives the protein CASSLGRGVGTGELFF. The chain has TRBV7-9 and TRBJ2-2; perhaps TRBD2 as D (6 bases). This CDR3 is built from 16 residues. The V end was cut by 1 base, the J end by 4 bases, with 13 bases between. CDR1 is SEHNR and CDR2 is FQNEAQ in the germline V gene (reference sequence).

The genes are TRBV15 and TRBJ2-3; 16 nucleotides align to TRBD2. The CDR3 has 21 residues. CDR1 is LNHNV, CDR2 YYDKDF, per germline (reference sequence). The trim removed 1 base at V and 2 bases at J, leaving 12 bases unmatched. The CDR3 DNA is TGTGCCACCAGCAGAGTTCCACGTCCCGGGACTAGCGGGAGGGCCACAGATACGCAGTATTTT. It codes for CATSRVPRPGTSGRATDTQYF.

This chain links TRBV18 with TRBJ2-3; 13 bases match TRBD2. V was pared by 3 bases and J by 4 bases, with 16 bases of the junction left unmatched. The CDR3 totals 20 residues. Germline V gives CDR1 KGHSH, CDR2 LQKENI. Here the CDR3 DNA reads TGTGCCAGCTCACCTACACTAGCGGGAGGGCCTAACCTTGGGGCAGATACGCAGTATTTT. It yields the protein CASSPTLAGGPNLGADTQYF. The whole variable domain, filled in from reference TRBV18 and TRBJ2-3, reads NAGVMQNPRHLVRRRGQEARLRCSPMKGHSHVYWYRQLPEEGLKFMVYLQKENIIDESGMPKERFSAEFPKEGPSILRIQQVVRGDSAAYFCASSPTLAGGPNLGADTQYFGPGTRLTVL.

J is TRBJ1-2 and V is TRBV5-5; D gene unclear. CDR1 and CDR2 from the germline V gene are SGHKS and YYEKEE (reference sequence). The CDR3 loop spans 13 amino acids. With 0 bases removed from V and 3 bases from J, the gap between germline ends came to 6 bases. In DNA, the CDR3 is TGTGCCAGCAGCTTGGTGGCCGACTATGGCTACACCTTC. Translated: CASSLVADYGYTF. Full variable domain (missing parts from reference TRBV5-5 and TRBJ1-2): DAGVTQSPTHLIKTRGQQVTLRCSPISGHKSVSWYQQVLGQGPQFIFQYYEKEERGRGNFPDRFSARQFPNYSSELNVNALLLGDSALYLCASSLVADYGYTFGSGTRLTVV.

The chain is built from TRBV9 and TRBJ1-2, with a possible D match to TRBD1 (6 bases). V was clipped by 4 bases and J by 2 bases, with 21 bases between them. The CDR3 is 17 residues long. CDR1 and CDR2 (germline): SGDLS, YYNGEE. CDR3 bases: TGTGCCAGCAGCTCAAGTAGGGGGACGGTCCGCAACTATGGCTACACCTTC. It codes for CASSSSRGTVRNYGYTF.

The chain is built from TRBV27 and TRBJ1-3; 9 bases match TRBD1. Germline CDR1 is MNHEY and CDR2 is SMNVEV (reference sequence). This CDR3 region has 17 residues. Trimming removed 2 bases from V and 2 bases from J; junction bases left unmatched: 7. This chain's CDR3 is CASSLGDGTGPGNTIYF. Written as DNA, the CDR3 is TGTGCCAGCAGTTTAGGGGACGGGACAGGGCCTGGAAACACCATATATTTT.